One T cell receptor beta chain is described in this entry. Antigen unknown. Aged about 6 to 95, donors were systemically healthy Caucasians from Russia. A sample-barcoded 5' primer and a J-beta primer mix were used in a second PCR of about 7 to 12 cycles. Every sample produced at least 3 million CDR3-containing paired-end reads. In TCRdb, the 5' RACE reads were re-called with MiXCR into one record per CDR3 protein. This table has about 830,000 distinct CDR3 sequences, about three fifths appearing once. V gave up 0 bases and J gave up 15 bases, with 18 bases separating them. The CDR3 is made up of 14 amino acids. The germline V gene has CDR1 SGHAT and CDR2 FQDESV (reference sequence). These data originate in a study of blood T cells in healthy people across ages. Study-level results: TCR beta diversity per million T cells fell roughly linearly with age.

The clonotype was recovered from a man aged 25 to 45 in good health. The specimen sequenced was blood. The chain couples TRBV11-1 to TRBJ2-1; D may match TRBD1 or TRBD2 (5 bases each). Here the CDR3 reads CASSLAPGRALPFF. The CDR3 nucleotides read TGTGCCAGCAGCTTAGCCCCGGGACGAGCCCTTCCGTTCTTC. Supplemented by reference TRBV11-1 and TRBJ2-1, the full variable domain reads EAEVAQSPRYKITEKSQAVAFWCDPISGHATLYWYRQILGQGPELLVQFQDESVVDDSQLPKDRFSAERLKGVDSTLKIQPAELGDSAMYLCASSLAPGRALPFFGPGTRLTVL.